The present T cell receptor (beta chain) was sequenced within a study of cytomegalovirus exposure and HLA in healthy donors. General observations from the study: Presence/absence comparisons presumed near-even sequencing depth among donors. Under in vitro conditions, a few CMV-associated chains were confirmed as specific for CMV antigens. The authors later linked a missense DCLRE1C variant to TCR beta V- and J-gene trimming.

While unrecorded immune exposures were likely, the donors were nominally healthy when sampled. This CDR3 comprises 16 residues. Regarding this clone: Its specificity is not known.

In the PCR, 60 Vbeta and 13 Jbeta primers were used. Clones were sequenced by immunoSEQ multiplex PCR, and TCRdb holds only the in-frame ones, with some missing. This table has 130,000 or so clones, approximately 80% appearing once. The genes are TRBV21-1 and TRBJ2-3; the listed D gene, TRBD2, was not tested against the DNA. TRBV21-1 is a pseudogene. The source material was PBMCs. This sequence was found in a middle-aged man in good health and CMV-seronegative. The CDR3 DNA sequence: TGTGCCAGCAGCGAGGCGGCGGGGCCTGGCACGTATACGCAGTATTTT. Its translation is CASSEAAGPGTYTQYF.